Below are 14 T cell receptor beta chains sequenced from a single sample in a study of cytomegalovirus exposure and HLA in healthy donors. TCRdb's copy holds only in-frame clones and misses some; the assay was immunoSEQ multiplex PCR. The sample lists more than 300,000 clones, roughly 85% occurring once. The specimen was PBMCs. The receptors come from a woman aged 18-29 years in good health and CMV-seronegative.

This chain uses TRBV5-1 with TRBJ2-1, with TRBD1 matching over 10 bases. V was clipped by 4 bases and J by 7 bases; unmatched bases: 11. Germline CDR1 SGHRS, CDR2 YFSETQ. CDR3 length equals 16 residues. The CDR3 region is CASSPSPGQGRNEQFF. DNA of the CDR3: TGCGCCAGCAGCCCTAGTCCGGGACAGGGGAGAAATGAGCAGTTCTTC. The full variable domain, its missing parts supplied by reference TRBV5-1 and TRBJ2-1, is KAGVTQTPRYLIKTRGQQVTLSCSPISGHRSVSWYQQTPGQGLQFLFEYFSETQRNKGNFPGRFSGRQFSNSRSEMNVSTLELGDSALYLCASSPSPGQGRNEQFFGPGTRLTVL.

The V gene is TRBV2, the J gene TRBJ1-6; 7 bases are shared with TRBD1. The junction had 8 bases not matched to a gene; V was cut back by 5 bases and J by 7 bases. Germline V gene lookup returns CDR1 SNHLY and CDR2 FYNNEI. The CDR3 runs 15 residues. For the CDR3, the DNA is TGTGCCAGCAGTTTAACAGGGGATTGGAATTCACCCCTCCACTTT. It is translated as CASSLTGDWNSPLHF.

Worth noting for this clone: This sample includes further DNA sequences coding for the same CDR3. CDR3 region: CASSPLNTEAFF. CDR3 in DNA: TGTGCCAGCAGCCCCCTAAACACTGAAGCTTTCTTT. This chain links TRBV7-9 with TRBJ1-1; D uncertain. Trimming shortened V by 5 bases and J by 2 bases, and 6 bases separated the two germline ends. Germline CDR1 SEHNR, CDR2 FQNEAQ (reference sequence). This CDR3 is 12 amino acids long.

The V call is TRBV19, the J call TRBJ2-1, with D perhaps matching TRBD1 (6 bases). Germline loops: CDR1 LNHDA, CDR2 SQIVND (reference sequence). Trimming pared 6 bases from V and 3 bases from J, leaving 15 bases between. CDR3 length: 15 residues. CDR3 in amino acids: CASRGQKSYYNEQFF. CDR3 DNA sequence: TGTGCCAGTAGGGGACAAAAGTCTTACTACAATGAGCAGTTCTTC. The entire variable domain, with the rest obtained from reference TRBV19 and TRBJ2-1, is as follows: DGGITQSPKYLFRKEGQNVTLSCEQNLNHDAMYWYRQDPGQGLRLIYYSQIVNDFQKGDIAEGYSVSREKKESFPLTVTSAQKNPTAFYLCASRGQKSYYNEQFFGPGTRLTVL.

The CDR3 DNA follows: TGCGCCAGCAGCACCGGTCCACGCCCTCCAATGAACACTGAAGCTTTCTTT. Translation gives CASSTGPRPPMNTEAFF. The V gene is TRBV5-1, the J gene TRBJ1-1; D unclear. Trimming removed 4 bases at V and 0 bases at J, with 19 bases between. The length of the CDR3 is 17 residues. The V gene's germline CDR1 is SGHRS and CDR2 YFSETQ. The whole variable domain, filled in from reference TRBV5-1 and TRBJ1-1, reads KAGVTQTPRYLIKTRGQQVTLSCSPISGHRSVSWYQQTPGQGLQFLFEYFSETQRNKGNFPGRFSGRQFSNSRSEMNVSTLELGDSALYLCASSTGPRPPMNTEAFFGQGTRLTVV.

The V call is TRBV6-1, the J call TRBJ1-5, with 7 bases identical to TRBD1. CDR1 and CDR2 (germline): MNHNS, SASEGT. J lost 3 bases, V lost 6 bases, and 5 bases had no gene match. The CDR3 extends over 14 amino acids. As DNA, the CDR3 is TGTGCCAGCAGATTAGGGGGCCTCAATCAGCCCCAGCATTTT. Translated, it gives CASRLGGLNQPQHF.

This sequence joins TRBV28 and TRBJ2-4, with D perhaps TRBD2 (6 bases). Germline CDR1 and CDR2: MDHEN and SYDVKM. V dropped 4 bases and J dropped 0 bases, with 10 bases sitting between them. The CDR3 covers 15 residues. The CDR3 loop reads CASSWLEGAKNIQYF. CDR3 DNA sequence: TGTGCCAGCAGTTGGTTGGAGGGAGCCAAAAACATTCAGTACTTC. The full variable domain, its missing parts supplied by reference TRBV28 and TRBJ2-4, is DVKVTQSSRYLVKRTGEKVFLECVQDMDHENMFWYRQDPGLGLRLIYFSYDVKMKEKGDIPEGYSVSREKKERFSLILESASTNQTSMYLCASSWLEGAKNIQYFGAGTRLSVL.

This rearrangement joins TRBV10-2 to TRBJ2-7; 10 bases are shared with TRBD2. The CDR3 runs to 16 residues. CDR1 and CDR2 (germline): WSHSY, SAAADI. The V gene end was trimmed by 1 base and the J gene end by 5 bases; junction bases not matched to a gene: 8. The CDR3 nucleotides are TGCGCCAGCAGTGAGTGGAGCGGGGGGGCGATCCACGAGCAGTACTTC. Its protein product is CASSEWSGGAIHEQYF.

The rearrangement links TRBV4-1 to TRBJ2-3, with D unresolved. The germline gives CDR1 MGHRA, CDR2 YSYEKL. With 7 bases removed from V and 2 bases from J, the gap between germline ends came to 13 bases. The CDR3 length is 14 residues. DNA for the CDR3: TGCGCCAGCATGTATAACACGCACACAGATACGCAGTATTTT. Protein product: CASMYNTHTDTQYF.

V gene TRBV7-9 combines with J gene TRBJ1-2, with D perhaps TRBD1 (6 bases). This CDR3 has 17 amino acids. CDR1 is SEHNR, CDR2 FQNEAQ, per germline (reference sequence). V gave up 5 bases and J gave up 3 bases, with 22 bases separating them. CDR3 sequence reads: CASSPYLGGTRDYGYTF. CDR3 bases: TGTGCCAGCAGCCCTTACCTAGGGGGGACTAGAGACTATGGCTACACCTTC.

The chain carries TRBV11-2 and TRBJ2-1; perhaps TRBD1 as D (6 bases). This CDR3 has 14 residues. V lost 4 bases and J 7 bases, leaving 14 bases between the germline ends. Germline CDR1 and CDR2: SGHAT and FQNNGV. CDR3: CASSSGIRGNEQFF. DNA of the CDR3: TGTGCCAGCAGCTCAGGGATCAGGGGAAATGAGCAGTTCTTC.

This chain joins TRBV7-9 and TRBJ2-7, with 7 bases fitting TRBD1. CDR3 length: 16 residues. The germline gives CDR1 SEHNR, CDR2 FQNEAQ (reference sequence). After removal of 5 bases from V and 0 bases from J, the junction contained 10 bases not matched to a gene. CDR3 in amino acids: CASSPPGRTGSYEQYF. Here the CDR3 DNA reads TGTGCCAGCAGCCCCCCAGGCCGGACAGGCTCCTACGAGCAGTACTTC.

This clone was detected once. The chain links TRBV6-5 to TRBJ2-3; 8 bases map to TRBD2. CDR3 length equals 16 residues. Unmatched junction bases numbered 6, after V lost 0 bases and J lost 4 bases. Germline V CDR1 and CDR2: MNHEY, SVGAGI. The CDR3 DNA reads as TGTGCCAGCAGTTACTCCGGGACTAGTGGTGCAGATACGCAGTATTTT. Its translation is CASSYSGTSGADTQYF.

This CDR3 reads CASSNDREIYNEQFF. The DNA for the CDR3 is TGTGCCAGCAGTAACGACAGGGAAATCTACAATGAGCAGTTCTTC. The chain uses TRBV7-9 and TRBJ2-1; TRBD1 agrees at 7 bases. The V gene's germline CDR1 is SEHNR and CDR2 FQNEAQ (reference sequence). CDR3 size: 15 residues. J gave up 3 bases and V 6 bases, and 8 bases lay outside the gene matches.